Listed here are 27 T cell receptor beta chains from one sample, sequenced in a study of blood T cell repertoires in COVID-19 (dated by TCRdb to about 2020). Receptor amplification or capture employed the immunoSEQ multiplex PCR assay. As stored in TCRdb, this immuneACCESS dataset retains in-frame rearrangements with V and J assigned. A fraction of the clones does not appear; measured against another copy, unresolved V genes explain less than half of the discrepancy, and the remainder lacks a known reason. The sample data list approximately 300,000 clones, and more than 80% of these were observed just once. The top ten constitute about 6% of the sample. Sequencing was carried out using peripheral blood. Source of these receptors: a woman aged 50 to 65 with COVID-19, enrolled during active disease.

The V call is TRBV2, the J call TRBJ1-4; D ambiguous. Germline lookup yields CDR1 SNHLY and CDR2 FYNNEI. The V and J ends lost 7 bases and 4 bases respectively, with 16 bases between them. CDR3 length: 15 residues. As DNA, the CDR3 is TGTGCCAGCAAGCCCCGAGGCGGGTTTAATGAAAAACTGTTTTTT. Amino acids: CASKPRGGFNEKLFF.

The chain recombines TRBV5-4 with TRBJ2-1, with D possibly being TRBD1 (5 bases). This CDR3 is built from 12 residues. Trimming took 8 bases from V and 5 from J, leaving 11 bases between them. CDR1 SGHNT and CDR2 YYREEE come from the germline V gene (reference sequence). The CDR3 nucleotides read TGTGCCAGTACCCTAGGGGACAATGAGCAGTTCTTC. It translates to CASTLGDNEQFF.

This clone has just one count. The chain links TRBV14 to TRBJ2-6; 7 nucleotides line up with TRBD1. The CDR3 totals 14 residues. Losses at the gene ends were 4 bases for V and 13 bases for J; bases not matched to a gene: 10. Germline-derived CDR1 and CDR2 are SGHDN and FVKESK. The CDR3 DNA reads TGTGCCAGCAGCCTACCGGGACAGTTGAGAGTCCTGACTTTC. It is translated as CASSLPGQLRVLTF.

The V call is TRBV7-3, the J call TRBJ2-3, with 7 nucleotides matching TRBD2. Per the germline V gene, CDR1 is SGHTA and CDR2 is FQGTGA. V trimming: 4 bases; J trimming: 0 bases; junction bases outside the gene matches: 10. The CDR3 has 17 amino acids. The CDR3 coding sequence is TGTGCCAGCAGCTCCCAGCCTAGCGGAGTGAGCACAGATACGCAGTATTTT. Its protein product is CASSSQPSGVSTDTQYF.

V and J are TRBV5-1 and TRBJ2-5; 9 bases fit TRBD1. The CDR3 has 16 amino acids. J was trimmed by 2 bases and V by 7 bases; bases with no gene match: 12. Per germline, CDR1 SGHRS and CDR2 YFSETQ. The CDR3 loop is CASGRTGGRGQETQYF. The DNA of the CDR3 is TGCGCCAGCGGAAGAACAGGGGGCCGGGGGCAAGAGACCCAGTACTTC. Using reference TRBV5-1 and TRBJ2-5 for the parts outside the CDR3, the full variable domain is KAGVTQTPRYLIKTRGQQVTLSCSPISGHRSVSWYQQTPGQGLQFLFEYFSETQRNKGNFPGRFSGRQFSNSRSEMNVSTLELGDSALYLCASGRTGGRGQETQYFGPGTRLLVL.

The chain uses TRBV30 and TRBJ1-3; no definite D call. V was cut by 3 bases and J by 0 bases, with 12 bases left in between. The CDR3 totals 15 residues. Germline V gene data show CDR1 as GTSNPN and CDR2 as SVGIG (reference sequence). The CDR3 here is CAWRIGAHSGNTIYF. The CDR3 nucleotides are TGTGCCTGGAGAATCGGAGCCCACTCTGGAAACACCATATATTTT.

The gene calls are TRBV7-6 and TRBJ2-5; D perhaps matches TRBD1 (6 bases). Looked up from germline, CDR1 is SGHVS and CDR2 is FNYEAQ. Between the trimmed V and J ends, which lost 5 bases and 5 bases, there was a span of 18 bases. This CDR3 has 15 amino acids. CDR3 protein: CASSTMTGSWETQYF. The CDR3 DNA reads TGTGCCAGCAGCACGATGACAGGTTCGTGGGAGACCCAGTACTTC.

This chain uses TRBV18 with TRBJ1-1; D call uncertain. Germline assignment: CDR1 KGHSH and CDR2 LQKENI. Trimming pared 3 bases from V and 0 bases from J, leaving 14 bases between. This CDR3 has 16 residues. CDR3 in amino acids: CASSPPSRNMNTEAFF. The DNA of the CDR3 is TGTGCCAGCTCACCTCCCTCCAGAAACATGAACACTGAAGCTTTCTTT.

This rearrangement joins TRBV19 to TRBJ2-3; 8 bases align to TRBD1. Germline-derived CDR1 and CDR2 are LNHDA and SQIVND (reference sequence). Unmatched junction bases numbered 9, after V lost 0 bases and J lost 7 bases. The CDR3 extends over 16 amino acids. The CDR3 here is CASSIDGRGRFYTQYF. CDR3 sequence (DNA): TGTGCCAGTAGTATAGATGGCAGGGGGCGCTTTTATACGCAGTATTTT.

The chain uses TRBV7-9 and TRBJ2-2; a possible D gene is TRBD2 (6 bases). The V and J ends lost 5 bases and 5 bases respectively, with 18 bases between them. CDR3 size: 16 residues. CDR1 is SEHNR and CDR2 is FQNEAQ in the germline V gene (reference sequence). CDR3 loop: CASSSDPGGGTGELFF. CDR3 bases: TGTGCCAGCAGCAGCGACCCCGGTGGAGGGACCGGGGAGCTGTTTTTT.

The chain employs TRBV4-1 and TRBJ2-5; TRBD2 aligns across 9 bases. The CDR3 length is 17 residues. V lost 2 bases to trimming and J lost 1 base; unmatched junction nucleotides: 8. CDR1 and CDR2 from the germline V gene are MGHRA and YSYEKL. The CDR3 here is CASSQIRGREGQETQYF. In DNA, the CDR3 is TGCGCCAGCAGCCAAATTAGAGGGCGGGAGGGCCAAGAGACCCAGTACTTC.

The chain combines TRBV18 with TRBJ2-1, with D possibly matching TRBD1 (5 bases). The CDR3 is made up of 15 amino acids. Trimming removed 3 bases at V and 4 bases at J, with 13 bases between. The germline CDR1 and CDR2 sequences are KGHSH and LQKENI. CDR3 nucleotides: TGTGCCAGCTCACCCGGCCAGGGTATGTACAATGAGCAGTTCTTC. Translating it yields CASSPGQGMYNEQFF.

The chain has TRBV27 and TRBJ1-1; D may be TRBD1 (5 bases). Trimming shortened V by 6 bases and J by 6 bases, and 17 bases separated the two germline ends. Germline CDR1 is MNHEY and CDR2 is SMNVEV (reference sequence). This CDR3 spans 14 amino acids. The CDR3 is CASSQGLAGPEAFF. DNA for the CDR3: TGTGCCAGCAGCCAAGGGTTGGCGGGACCTGAAGCTTTCTTT.

The CDR3 sequence is CASSLRTGGLYEQYF. In DNA, the CDR3 is TGTGCCAGCTCACTTCGGACAGGGGGTTTGTACGAGCAGTACTTC. The chain carries TRBV18 and TRBJ2-7; 10 nucleotides agree with TRBD1. The germline V gene encodes CDR1 KGHSH and CDR2 LQKENI. The CDR3 is 15 residues long. V lost 4 bases, J lost 4 bases, and 7 bases stayed unmatched.

This chain connects TRBV4-1 to TRBJ2-3, with a possible D match to TRBD2 (6 bases). This CDR3 spans 16 amino acids. The germline V gene has CDR1 MGHRA and CDR2 YSYEKL. The germline V and J ends were trimmed by 4 bases and 0 bases, with 14 bases remaining between them. The DNA of the CDR3 is TGCGCCAGCAGCCTCTTGACTAGAGGGAGCACAGATACGCAGTATTTT. Amino acid sequence: CASSLLTRGSTDTQYF.

This clone was seen a single time. This rearrangement joins TRBV11-3 to TRBJ2-1; TRBD1 might be the D (5 bases). V was pared by 1 base and J by 3 bases, with 16 bases between. The CDR3 has 17 amino acids. Germline CDR1 SGHNT, CDR2 YENEEA. CDR3 DNA sequence: TGTGCCAGCAGCTTAGGGGGCCACGAACCGTTCTACAATGAGCAGTTCTTC. Its protein is CASSLGGHEPFYNEQFF.

The chain recombines TRBV18 with TRBJ2-3; the match to TRBD2 covers 10 bases. Germline CDR1 KGHSH, CDR2 LQKENI. The CDR3 has 16 amino acids. The V and J ends lost 1 base and 8 bases, in that order; junction bases with no gene match: 9. The CDR3 sequence is CASSPLPSGSEVTQYF. CDR3 nucleotide sequence: TGTGCCAGCTCACCACTTCCTAGCGGGAGTGAAGTTACGCAGTATTTT.

The chain couples TRBV4-3 to TRBJ2-1, with 11 bases matching TRBD2. The CDR3 loop spans 16 amino acids. CDR1 LGHNA and CDR2 YSLEER come from the germline V gene. J lost 6 bases, V lost 1 base, and 5 bases had no gene match. The CDR3 DNA reads TGCGCCAGCAGCCAAGGGGGACTAGCGGTGGGCAATGAGCAGTTCTTC. It codes for CASSQGGLAVGNEQFF.

V and J are TRBV27 and TRBJ2-3, with 7 nucleotides matching TRBD1. The V gene's germline CDR1 is MNHEY and CDR2 SMNVEV (reference sequence). The CDR3 contains 14 residues. V trimming: 5 bases; J trimming: 1 base; junction bases outside the gene matches: 3. The CDR3 spells CASSIDRGTDTQYF. The CDR3 region has the DNA TGTGCCAGCAGTATTGACAGGGGCACAGATACGCAGTATTTT.

For the CDR3, the DNA is TGTGCCAGTAGTACCTGGACCCGTTCAGGGGGCAACTATGGCTACACCTTC. This encodes CASSTWTRSGGNYGYTF. This chain links TRBV19 with TRBJ1-2; 8 bases map to TRBD1. This CDR3 contains 17 residues. Germline V gives CDR1 LNHDA, CDR2 SQIVND (reference sequence). Trimming at V came to 4 bases and at J to 2 bases, leaving 12 bases not matched to a gene.

The chain carries TRBV7-2 and TRBJ1-1, with TRBD1 matching 7 bases. J was trimmed by 5 bases and V by 2 bases; bases with no gene match: 2. Germline lookup yields CDR1 SGHTA and CDR2 FQGNSA. The CDR3 has 13 amino acids. The CDR3 loop reads CASSLTGDTEAFF. DNA of the CDR3: TGTGCCAGCAGCTTAACAGGGGATACTGAAGCTTTCTTT.

This clone was found once. CDR3 DNA sequence: TGTGCCAGCAGCTTAGCACGGGGTCAGCCCCAGCATTTT. This encodes CASSLARGQPQHF. The chain couples TRBV7-9 to TRBJ1-5; no definite D call. V lost 0 bases, J lost 6 bases, and 6 bases lay in between. The CDR3 runs 13 residues. Germline V gene sequence: CDR1 SEHNR, CDR2 FQNEAQ (reference sequence).

The rearrangement uses TRBV30 and TRBJ1-1, with D unclear. Germline CDR1 and CDR2: GTSNPN and SVGIG (reference sequence). This CDR3 comprises 11 residues. The V end was cut by 2 bases, the J end by 5 bases, with 6 bases between. CDR3 sequence: CAWSRETEAFF. The DNA of the CDR3 is TGTGCCTGGAGTAGGGAGACTGAAGCTTTCTTT.

The genes are TRBV30 and TRBJ2-7; possibly TRBD1 for D (5 bases). The CDR3 contains 13 residues. Germline CDR1 and CDR2: GTSNPN and SVGIG (reference sequence). Trimming left V 0 bases short and J 3 bases short, with 9 bases between. The CDR3 loop reads CAWSVGAIYEQYF. CDR3 nucleotides: TGTGCCTGGAGTGTAGGGGCGATCTACGAGCAGTACTTC.

The chain couples TRBV6-4 to TRBJ2-3; D gene unclear. With 1 base removed from V and 8 bases from J, the gap between germline ends came to 13 bases. The germline V gene has CDR1 MRHNA and CDR2 SNTAGT. The CDR3 is 14 amino acids. CDR3 region: CASSDYAKTGTQYF. The CDR3 coding sequence is TGTGCCAGCAGTGACTATGCGAAAACCGGTACGCAGTATTTT.

The CDR3 nucleotides are TGTGCCAGTAGTATAGATCTACTAGCGGGCGGCACAGATACGCAGTATTTT. Translation: CASSIDLLAGGTDTQYF. This rearrangement joins TRBV19 to TRBJ2-3; 9 nucleotides line up with TRBD2. Germline values: CDR1 LNHDA, CDR2 SQIVND (reference sequence). V lost 0 bases, J lost 1 base, and 5 bases stayed unmatched. The CDR3 is made up of 17 amino acids.

The chain has TRBV7-9 and TRBJ2-1, with TRBD2 matching over 11 bases. Germline V lookup: CDR1 SEHNR, CDR2 FQNEAQ (reference sequence). The CDR3 length is 16 residues. The V and J ends lost 4 bases and 7 bases, in that order; junction bases with no gene match: 9. CDR3 region: CASSSIAGGPTNEQFF. The CDR3 coding sequence is TGTGCCAGCAGCTCCATAGCGGGAGGGCCAACGAATGAGCAGTTCTTC.